These T cell receptor beta chains were read from a single sample in a study of cytomegalovirus exposure and HLA in healthy donors. TCRdb's table, derived via immunoSEQ multiplex PCR, lists solely in-frame clones and lacks some. This sample carries roughly 300,000 clones, approximately 86% of them seen once, and the ten largest clones take 1.2%. Sequenced material: PBMCs. The source of these receptors is a woman aged 25 to 39 in good health and CMV-seropositive. CDR3s include the opening cysteine and the closing phenylalanine or tryptophan. D genes are given only for firm matches. Clone size appears in some rows only: once, few, many, or a class for an expanded clone.

J | size | V | D | DNA | CDR3
TRBJ2-6 | - | TRBV5-1 | - | TGCGCCAGCAGCCAGCAAACCCCTGGGGCCAACGTCCTGACTTTC | CASSQQTPGANVLTF
TRBJ1-4 | - | TRBV28 | - | TGTGCCAGCAGCTACCTTACAGTGGGGGATGAAAAACTGTTTTTT | CASSYLTVGDEKLFF
TRBJ1-1 | - | TRBV5-6 | TRBD1 | TGTGCCAGCAGCAACACAGGGGGCGAAGCTTTCTTT | CASSNTGGEAFF
TRBJ1-2 | - | TRBV5-6 | - | TGTGCCAGCAGCTTTGGGGCTAACTATGGCTACACCTTC | CASSFGANYGYTF
TRBJ2-5 | - | TRBV7-2 | - | TGTGCCAGCAGCTTTAACGGTCAAGAGACCCAGTACTTC | CASSFNGQETQYF
TRBJ2-5 | - | TRBV2 | TRBD1 | TGTGCCAGCATTTCACAGGGGTACCAAGAGACCCAGTACTTC | CASISQGYQETQYF
TRBJ2-7 | - | TRBV6-4 | TRBD1 | TGTGCCAGCAGCAAACGACAGGGCACGGGTTACGAGCAGTACTTC | CASSKRQGTGYEQYF
TRBJ1-3 | - | TRBV6-6 | - | TGTGCCAGCAGCACAGCCTCTGGAAACACCATATATTTT | CASSTASGNTIYF
TRBJ1-5 | - | TRBV28 | - | TGTGCCAGCAGTTATTTACCCAGAGACAGGCCCGATCAGCCCCAGCATTTT | CASSYLPRDRPDQPQHF
TRBJ1-6 | - | TRBV7-9 | - | TGTGCCAGCAGCTTAGGTGATTCACCCCTCCACTTT | CASSLGDSPLHF
TRBJ2-1 | - | TRBV20-1 | - | TGCAGTGCTCCGGACTACAATGAGCAGTTCTTC | CSAPDYNEQFF
TRBJ1-1 | few | TRBV30 | - | TGTGCCTGGAGTCTCCCCTGGGACGGCATGAACACTGAAGCTTTCTTT | CAWSLPWDGMNTEAFF
TRBJ2-7 | - | TRBV6-5 | - | TGTGCCAGCAGCATACTAGATAGGTCCTACGAGCAGTACTTC | CASSILDRSYEQYF
TRBJ2-2 | - | TRBV28 | - | TGTGCCAGCAGTTTTGGCCCCCAGGGGTCCGGGGAGCTGTTTTTT | CASSFGPQGSGELFF
TRBJ2-1 | - | TRBV2 | TRBD2 | TGTGCCAGCAGTGAAGACCTAGCGGGATGGCCGTTCTTC | CASSEDLAGWPFF
TRBJ1-3 | - | TRBV28 | TRBD1 | TGTGCCAGCAGCCGGGACAGGGGCAACACCATATATTTT | CASSRDRGNTIYF
TRBJ2-7 | - | TRBV7-9 | - | TGTGCCAGCAGCTTAATAGACTACGAGCAGTACTTC | CASSLIDYEQYF
TRBJ1-4 | - | TRBV2 | - | TGTGCCAGCAGTGTGAGGGGTACGGCTAATGAAAAACTGTTTTTT | CASSVRGTANEKLFF
TRBJ2-7 | - | TRBV27 | - | TGTGCCAGCAGCCCTGATTGGGGCGAGCAGTACTTC | CASSPDWGEQYF
TRBJ2-5 | - | TRBV6-6 | TRBD2 | TGTGCCAGCAGTTACTCGGCGGGGGGGTACCAAGAGACCCAGTACTTC | CASSYSAGGYQETQYF
TRBJ1-1 | - | TRBV4-1 | - | TGCGCCAGCAGCCAAGATAGTGGAGCGAACACTGAAGCTTTCTTT | CASSQDSGANTEAFF
TRBJ2-5 | - | TRBV27 | - | TGTGCCAGCAGTTTACTAGGTCGACAAGAGACCCAGTACTTC | CASSLLGRQETQYF
TRBJ2-3 | - | TRBV27 | - | TGTGCCAGCAGTTTAATCAGAGAATTCGATACGCAGTATTTT | CASSLIREFDTQYF
TRBJ2-3 | - | TRBV7-3 | TRBD1 | TGTGCCAGCAGCCCAGGACAGGGGGGCCCATCCACAGATACGCAGTATTTT | CASSPGQGGPSTDTQYF